The 20 T cell receptor beta chains reported below all come from one sample, sequenced in a study of cytomegalovirus exposure and HLA in healthy donors. The PCR ran on 60 Vbeta and 13 Jbeta primers. Profiled with immunoSEQ multiplex PCR; TCRdb holds only in-frame clones, not every one. The sample records 160,000 or so clones, approximately 77% being singletons. The sequenced sample consisted of PBMCs. These receptors originate from a man between 50 and 59 years old in good health and CMV-seropositive.

The chain couples TRBV7-2 to TRBJ1-2; 7 nucleotides match TRBD1. With V trimmed by 5 bases and J by 7 bases, 7 bases remained unmatched. This CDR3 contains 13 residues. Germline V CDR1 and CDR2: SGHTA, FQGNSA. CDR3: CASSTDRVGGYTF. The CDR3 coding sequence is TGTGCCAGCAGCACCGACAGGGTGGGTGGCTACACCTTC.

The rearrangement uses TRBV5-1 and TRBJ2-7; 8 nucleotides agree with TRBD2. The CDR3 runs to 16 residues. The germline gives CDR1 SGHRS, CDR2 YFSETQ. V was clipped by 4 bases and J by 2 bases; unmatched bases: 11. CDR3 residues: CASSPRARGATYEQYF. The CDR3 DNA sequence: TGCGCCAGCAGCCCCCGGGCGCGGGGGGCCACCTACGAGCAGTACTTC. Full variable domain (remainder filled in from reference TRBV5-1 and TRBJ2-7): KAGVTQTPRYLIKTRGQQVTLSCSPISGHRSVSWYQQTPGQGLQFLFEYFSETQRNKGNFPGRFSGRQFSNSRSEMNVSTLELGDSALYLCASSPRARGATYEQYFGPGTRLTVT.

The gene calls are TRBV7-9 and TRBJ2-1; tentatively, D is TRBD2 (7 bases). Germline V gene lookup returns CDR1 SEHNR and CDR2 FQNEAQ (reference sequence). The CDR3 length is 16 residues. V dropped 1 base and J dropped 3 bases, with 13 bases sitting between them. The CDR3 spells CASSLVGGGVYNEQFF. The CDR3, as DNA: TGTGCCAGCAGCTTAGTGGGAGGGGGGGTCTACAATGAGCAGTTCTTC. Filled out from reference TRBV7-9 and TRBJ2-1, the complete variable domain reads DTGVSQNPRHKITKRGQNVTFRCDPISEHNRLYWYRQTLGQGPEFLTYFQNEAQLEKSRLLSDRFSAERPKGSFSTLEIQRTEQGDSAMYLCASSLVGGGVYNEQFFGPGTRLTVL.

This clone has only one observation. V gene TRBV29-1 combines with J gene TRBJ2-1; 14 nucleotides match TRBD2. V shed 0 bases, J shed 3 bases, and the junction held 4 bases outside the gene matches. Germline loops: CDR1 SQVTM, CDR2 ANQGSEA. CDR3 size: 17 residues. The CDR3 DNA is TGCAGCGTTGAAGATCCGACTAGCGGGGGGGGCTACAATGAGCAGTTCTTC. This codes for CSVEDPTSGGGYNEQFF.

The V gene is TRBV10-3, the J gene TRBJ2-3; 9 bases match TRBD1. V shed 10 bases and J 0 bases; nucleotides not matched to a gene: 8. The CDR3 sequence is 15 residues long. Germline V gives CDR1 ENHRY, CDR2 SYGVKD. CDR3 nucleotides: TGTGCCAGCGGGACAGGGAGTACCAGCACAGATACGCAGTATTTT. Protein product: CASGTGSTSTDTQYF.

The chain employs TRBV5-1 and TRBJ1-1; a possible D gene is TRBD1 (5 bases). This CDR3 is 14 amino acids long. V lost 0 bases to trimming and J lost 1 base, with 7 bases between them. Germline CDR1 SGHRS, CDR2 YFSETQ. The chain's CDR3 is CASSLETANTEAFF. The CDR3 bases are TGCGCCAGCAGCTTGGAGACAGCGAACACTGAAGCTTTCTTT. The variable domain in full, with the rest retrieved from reference TRBV5-1 and TRBJ1-1, is KAGVTQTPRYLIKTRGQQVTLSCSPISGHRSVSWYQQTPGQGLQFLFEYFSETQRNKGNFPGRFSGRQFSNSRSEMNVSTLELGDSALYLCASSLETANTEAFFGQGTRLTVV.

V gene TRBV4-2 combines with J gene TRBJ2-2, with D hard to call. Trimming removed 6 bases at V and 1 base at J, with 12 bases between. This CDR3 is 15 amino acids long. Germline V lookup: CDR1 LGHNA, CDR2 YNFKEQ. This chain's CDR3 is CASRTAGLNTGELFF. The CDR3 DNA is TGTGCCAGCAGAACGGCAGGCCTGAACACCGGGGAGCTGTTTTTT.

The chain couples TRBV29-1 to TRBJ2-3; 9 positions agree with TRBD2. This CDR3 spans 15 amino acids. The germline V gene has CDR1 SQVTM and CDR2 ANQGSEA. V shed 4 bases and J 3 bases; nucleotides not matched to a gene: 8. Here the CDR3 reads CSVVLSSGVTDTQYF. CDR3 DNA sequence: TGCAGCGTTGTTCTCTCTAGCGGGGTAACAGATACGCAGTATTTT.

The chain has TRBV5-1 and TRBJ1-1; 8 bases match TRBD1. V shed 4 bases and J 1 base; nucleotides not matched to a gene: 3. Germline CDR1 SGHRS, CDR2 YFSETQ. CDR3 size: 14 residues. CDR3 DNA sequence: TGCGCCAGCAGCACCGGACAGGGGAACACTGAAGCTTTCTTT. Protein: CASSTGQGNTEAFF.

Here the CDR3 reads CASNRQGTNTGELFF. CDR3 sequence (DNA): TGTGCCAGCAACCGACAGGGGACCAACACCGGGGAGCTGTTTTTT. The J gene is TRBJ2-2, the V gene TRBV7-2; 8 bases match TRBD1. The trim removed 7 bases at V and 2 bases at J, leaving 6 bases unmatched. From germline, CDR1 is SGHTA and CDR2 FQGNSA. The CDR3 length is 15 residues. Full variable domain (remainder filled in from reference TRBV7-2 and TRBJ2-2): GAGVSQSPSNKVTEKGKDVELRCDPISGHTALYWYRQSLGQGLEFLIYFQGNSAPDKSGLPSDRFSAERTGGSVSTLTIQRTQQEDSAVYLCASNRQGTNTGELFFGEGSRLTVL.

This rearrangement joins TRBV4-3 to TRBJ1-5; the D gene is possibly TRBD1 (6 bases). The CDR3 has 14 residues. Germline V gene data show CDR1 as LGHNA and CDR2 as YSLEER. Trimming shortened V by 0 bases and J by 8 bases, and 11 bases separated the two germline ends. For the CDR3, the DNA is TGCGCCAGCAGCCAAGAAAGGGGGAGGGAGCCCCAGCATTTT. Translating it yields CASSQERGREPQHF.

The chain uses TRBV25-1 and TRBJ2-7; possible D gene TRBD2, 7 bases. V was trimmed by 1 base and J by 3 bases, leaving 13 bases between them. The CDR3 consists of 15 residues. CDR1 and CDR2 from the germline V gene are MGHDK and SYGVNS. Written as DNA, the CDR3 is TGTGCCAGCAGTGAATGGGGGGGCCCCGGCTACGAGCAGTACTTC. This gives the protein CASSEWGGPGYEQYF.

The V call is TRBV2, the J call TRBJ1-5; a possible D gene is TRBD1 (6 bases). Trimming stripped 6 bases from V and 7 bases from J, with 19 bases between. The CDR3 has 15 amino acids. Germline V gene data show CDR1 as SNHLY and CDR2 as FYNNEI. This chain's CDR3 is CASRATGPLGQPQHF. The CDR3 bases are TGTGCCAGCAGAGCGACAGGCCCCCTGGGACAGCCCCAGCATTTT.

The CDR3 coding sequence is TGTGCCAGCAGCCACCTCAAGCCCGGGAGAACGAACACTGAAGCTTTCTTT. It encodes CASSHLKPGRTNTEAFF. J is TRBJ1-1 and V is TRBV7-9; D is undetermined. Per the germline V gene, CDR1 is SEHNR and CDR2 is FQNEAQ (reference sequence). The CDR3 runs to 17 residues. Deletions cut 5 bases from V and 1 base from J, with 20 bases between.

This sequence joins TRBV6-6 and TRBJ1-2; D possibly corresponds to TRBD1 (6 bases). Germline V gene data show CDR1 as MNHNY and CDR2 as SVGAGI (reference sequence). V was trimmed by 10 bases and J by 3 bases, leaving 18 bases between them. This CDR3 is built from 14 residues. The CDR3 here is CATKGLDSYYGYTF. The CDR3 region has the DNA TGTGCCACTAAGGGGCTGGACAGCTACTATGGCTACACCTTC.

This clone was picked up a small number of times. This sequence joins TRBV7-6 and TRBJ2-3, with 8 bases matching TRBD2. Germline V gives CDR1 SGHVS, CDR2 FNYEAQ. Trimming removed 2 bases from V and 5 bases from J; junction bases left unmatched: 12. This CDR3 has 17 amino acids. The CDR3 is CASSLIDMGLAGDTQYF. CDR3 in DNA: TGTGCCAGCAGCTTAATAGATATGGGCCTAGCGGGAGATACGCAGTATTTT.

This clone was seen only a few times. This chain links TRBV21-1 with TRBJ1-4; TRBD1 is taken as the D call from the table, unchecked against the DNA. TRBV21-1 corresponds to a pseudogene. The CDR3 spans 21 residues. The CDR3 region has the DNA TGTGCCAGCAGCAAAGGGCACCGGGACAGGGGGCGGACGCCAACTAATGAAAAACTGTTTTTT. It encodes CASSKGHRDRGRTPTNEKLFF.

The chain is built from TRBV5-5 and TRBJ2-3; D is perhaps TRBD1 (6 bases). Germline loops: CDR1 SGHKS, CDR2 YYEKEE (reference sequence). Trimming cost V 4 bases and J 2 bases, with 14 bases left between them. There are 15 residues in the CDR3. In nucleotides, the CDR3 is TGTGCCAGCAGCCAAGACAGGATTTTCACAGATACGCAGTATTTT. Translated: CASSQDRIFTDTQYF.

This clone was observed once. The same CDR3 can be traced to other DNA sequences in this sample. The DNA of the CDR3 is TGCGCCAGCAGCCAAACTCCGACAGTCTCCTCTGGAAACACCATATATTTT. It is translated as CASSQTPTVSSGNTIYF. This chain links TRBV4-3 with TRBJ1-3; the D gene is possibly TRBD1 (5 bases). The CDR3 spans 17 residues. The V gene lost 2 bases and the J gene lost 0 bases, with 14 bases spanning the gap. Per germline, CDR1 LGHNA and CDR2 YSLEER.

For this clone: The junction differs from germline at one of its ends, possibly a read error. The V call is TRBV11-3, the J call TRBJ1-1; 7 nucleotides align to TRBD1. The CDR3 consists of 13 residues. The germline CDR1 and CDR2 sequences are SGHNT and YENEEA. Here the CDR3 reads CASKDRRNTEVFF. CDR3 in DNA: TGTGCCAGCAAGGACAGGCGGAACACTGAAGTTTTCTTT.